The 21 T cell receptor beta chains below were found in one sample sequenced in a study of T-cell reconstitution after alpha-beta-depleted transplantation in children. Preparation of the TCRbeta library was carried out with unique molecular identifiers. TCRdb reprocessed the PCR reads via MiXCR and lists one record per CDR3 protein. The profile shows 140,000 to 150,000 distinct CDR3 sequences, roughly 9% of them singletons. Sequences were derived from PBMCs, mostly from graft donor cells, sampled 180 days after TCRalphabeta/CD19-depleted stem cell transplant. The receptors were gathered from a female patient aged 2-9 years who had a stem cell transplant for congenital amegakaryocytic thrombocytopenia, so the T cells may come from the graft donor.

This clonotype was seen at least ten times. The gene calls are TRBV18 and TRBJ2-1; D remains ambiguous. The CDR3 is 14 residues long. The germline V gene has CDR1 KGHSH and CDR2 LQKENI. The V end was cut by 2 bases, the J end by 6 bases, with 11 bases between. The CDR3, as DNA: TGTGCCAGCTCACCAGAGATTGCGGCCAATGAGCAGTTCTTC. This gives the protein CASSPEIAANEQFF.

This clonotype has a count of ten or more. V is TRBV6-1 and J is TRBJ2-3; 12 bases map to TRBD2. Germline loops: CDR1 MNHNS, CDR2 SASEGT. With V trimmed by 6 bases and J by 6 bases, 4 bases remained unmatched. The CDR3 is 14 residues long. For the CDR3, the DNA is TGTGCCAGCAGGCTAGCGGGAGGGGAGGATACGCAGTATTTT. Translation gives CASRLAGGEDTQYF.

This clonotype was seen ten or more times. V gene TRBV20-1 combines with J gene TRBJ2-3; D unclear. Germline CDR1 reads DFQATT; CDR2 reads SNEGSKA (reference sequence). Trimming took off 4 bases at V and 6 bases at J, with 11 bases between the two ends. This CDR3 is built from 12 residues. In DNA, the CDR3 is TGCAGTGCTACCACACGTTATGATACGCAGTATTTT. This encodes CSATTRYDTQYF.

This clonotype came up many times. In nucleotides, the CDR3 is TGCGCCAGCAGCCAAGACAGTAATAATTCACCCCTCCACTTT. Translating it yields CASSQDSNNSPLHF. The chain links TRBV5-1 to TRBJ1-6, with a possible D match to TRBD1 (5 bases). Germline CDR1 SGHRS, CDR2 YFSETQ. Trimming stripped 4 bases from V and 5 bases from J, with 10 bases between. The CDR3 has 14 amino acids.

This clonotype has a count of ten or more. The chain employs TRBV6-5 and TRBJ1-1; 8 bases line up with TRBD1. The germline gives CDR1 MNHEY, CDR2 SVGAGI. The V and J ends lost 5 bases and 10 bases, in that order; junction bases with no gene match: 6. The CDR3 runs 12 residues. The CDR3 nucleotides are TGTGCCAGCAGTAGACCCAGGGGGCGAGCTTTCTTT. It is translated as CASSRPRGRAFF.

This clonotype was seen at least ten times. The genes are TRBV5-1 and TRBJ2-4; D tentatively reads TRBD1 or TRBD2 (5 bases each). Germline-derived CDR1 and CDR2 are SGHRS and YFSETQ. The V end was cut by 4 bases, the J end by 0 bases, with 8 bases between. This CDR3 is built from 14 residues. CDR3: CASSLGTAKNIQYF. For the CDR3, the DNA is TGCGCCAGCAGCCTCGGGACAGCCAAAAACATTCAGTACTTC.

In its sample, this clonotype was seen a few times. This sequence joins TRBV30 and TRBJ2-7, with a weak D call TRBD1 (5 bases). In germline, CDR1 is GTSNPN, CDR2 SVGIG (reference sequence). Trimming shortened V by 2 bases and J by 1 base, and 18 bases separated the two germline ends. This CDR3 contains 16 residues. This chain's CDR3 is CAWSFREVPRSYEQYF. In nucleotides, the CDR3 is TGTGCCTGGAGTTTCAGGGAAGTCCCGAGGTCCTACGAGCAGTACTTC.

This clonotype was seen repeatedly, ten times or more. The rearrangement joins TRBV6-1 to TRBJ2-3; D could derive from TRBD1 or TRBD2 (7 bases each). Trimming removed 6 bases from V and 4 bases from J, with 14 bases in between. This CDR3 region has 14 residues. The germline gives CDR1 MNHNS, CDR2 SASEGT. The CDR3 DNA sequence: TGTGCCAGCAGGAAGGGAGGGGGCGCAGATACGCAGTATTTT. It encodes CASRKGGGADTQYF.

This clonotype has at least ten counts. This rearrangement joins TRBV5-1 to TRBJ1-1; no clear D. V shed 0 bases and J shed 8 bases, with 11 bases lying between them. The CDR3 has 13 residues. The germline V gene has CDR1 SGHRS and CDR2 YFSETQ. CDR3 sequence (DNA): TGCGCCAGCAGCTTGGCGGGCGGGTTAGAAGCTTTCTTT. Protein sequence: CASSLAGGLEAFF.

Written as DNA, the CDR3 is TGCGCCAGCAGCTCGGACAGACAAGAGACCCAGTACTTC. Protein sequence: CASSSDRQETQYF. V usage is TRBV5-1 and J usage is TRBJ2-5, with D possibly TRBD1 on 6 matching bases. CDR1 and CDR2 from the germline V gene are SGHRS and YFSETQ. The V and J ends lost 3 bases and 2 bases respectively, with 8 bases between them. The CDR3 contains 13 residues.

This clonotype was detected only a few times. V and J are TRBV30 and TRBJ2-3, with TRBD1 matching 7 bases. The CDR3 has 16 residues. The V segment lost 0 bases and the J segment 8 bases; nucleotides outside the gene matches: 14. Germline CDR1 is GTSNPN and CDR2 is SVGIG (reference sequence). CDR3 loop: CAWSVGGRGRMGTQYF. The CDR3 DNA follows: TGTGCCTGGAGTGTAGGCGGCAGGGGGAGAATGGGTACGCAGTATTTT.

This clonotype was recorded at least ten times. CDR3 sequence reads: CASSSSDRGPRSSYEQYF. Here the CDR3 DNA reads TGCGCCAGCAGCTCATCGGACAGGGGCCCCAGGAGCTCCTACGAGCAGTACTTC. V gene TRBV5-1 combines with J gene TRBJ2-7; TRBD1 aligns across 9 bases. The trim removed 3 bases at V and 0 bases at J, leaving 13 bases unmatched. The germline gives CDR1 SGHRS, CDR2 YFSETQ. The CDR3 runs to 18 residues.

The rearrangement links TRBV18 to TRBJ2-5, with TRBD1 matching 7 bases. The CDR3 has 14 amino acids. Germline-derived CDR1 and CDR2 are KGHSH and LQKENI. V trimming: 5 bases; J trimming: 3 bases; junction bases outside the gene matches: 6. CDR3 residues: CASSTSGQEETQYF. Here the CDR3 DNA reads TGTGCCAGCTCAACCAGTGGACAGGAAGAGACCCAGTACTTC.

A few counts support this clonotype. This chain uses TRBV5-6 with TRBJ1-2; a possible D gene is TRBD1 (5 bases). This CDR3 has 14 amino acids. CDR1 is SGHDT, CDR2 YYEEEE, per germline. The V end was cut by 0 bases, the J end by 4 bases, with 10 bases between. As DNA, the CDR3 is TGTGCCAGCAGCTTGGGAAAGGGGAGCTATGGCTACACCTTC. Translated, it gives CASSLGKGSYGYTF.

This clonotype was detected ten times or more. V usage is TRBV12-3 or TRBV12-4 and J usage is TRBJ2-5; no clear D. V gave up 3 bases and J gave up 5 bases, with 16 bases separating them. The CDR3 extends over 15 amino acids. CDR3 DNA sequence: TGTGCCAGCAGTTTCCGAGTCTACCCTGTTGAGACCCAGTACTTC. Its protein product is CASSFRVYPVETQYF.

This clonotype has a count of ten or more. The J gene is TRBJ2-5, the V gene TRBV29-1, with TRBD1 identical over 8 bases. Unmatched junction bases numbered 11, after V lost 6 bases and J lost 2 bases. The CDR3 consists of 15 residues. Germline V gene sequence: CDR1 SQVTM, CDR2 ANQGSEA. CDR3 sequence: CSVITGGILQETQYF. The CDR3 DNA sequence: TGCAGCGTAATAACAGGGGGAATTCTTCAAGAGACCCAGTACTTC.

This clonotype occurred many times. The rearrangement joins TRBV11-2 to TRBJ1-1; no firm D call. V dropped 0 bases and J dropped 11 bases, with 13 bases sitting between them. CDR3 length: 13 amino acids. Per germline, CDR1 SGHAT and CDR2 FQNNGV. CDR3 sequence: CASSLDFPIEAFF. DNA for the CDR3: TGTGCCAGCAGCTTAGATTTTCCTATCGAGGCTTTCTTT.

This clonotype came up a few times. V is TRBV5-1 and J is TRBJ2-2, with TRBD2 matching over 9 bases. The CDR3 extends over 18 amino acids. Trimming cost V 2 bases and J 4 bases; bases outside gene matches: 12. The germline V gene has CDR1 SGHRS and CDR2 YFSETQ. The CDR3 loop reads CASSFGGRALLVTGELFF. CDR3 nucleotides: TGCGCCAGCAGCTTCGGCGGGAGGGCCCTCTTGGTCACCGGGGAGCTGTTTTTT.

This clonotype appeared many times. The chain combines TRBV20-1 with TRBJ2-1; D remains unclear. The CDR3 is made up of 11 amino acids. The ends were cut back, 4 bases at V and 4 bases at J, with 5 bases in the middle. Germline V lookup: CDR1 DFQATT, CDR2 SNEGSKA (reference sequence). The CDR3: CSATRYNEQFF. CDR3 DNA sequence: TGCAGTGCTACTAGATACAATGAGCAGTTCTTC.

Concerning this clonotype: The germline gene is not matched at one end of the junction; a read error may be the cause. The chain carries TRBV3-1 and TRBJ2-7; 7 bases match TRBD1. The CDR3 is made up of 15 amino acids. CDR1 and CDR2 (germline): LGHDT, YNNKEL (reference sequence). The CDR3 loop reads CACSHNRDSTYEQYF. CDR3 DNA: TGTGCCTGCAGCCATAACCGGGACAGCACCTACGAGCAGTACTTC.

In this sample, this clonotype turned up many times. The V gene is TRBV5-1, the J gene TRBJ2-7; perhaps TRBD2 as D (5 bases). Germline V gene data show CDR1 as SGHRS and CDR2 as YFSETQ. This CDR3 spans 14 amino acids. Trimming left V 4 bases short and J 1 base short, with 12 bases between. The CDR3: CASSPSEGSYEQYF. The CDR3 nucleotides read TGCGCCAGCAGCCCGTCTGAGGGTTCCTACGAGCAGTACTTC. The full variable domain, with the rest looked up from reference TRBV5-1 and TRBJ2-7, is KAGVTQTPRYLIKTRGQQVTLSCSPISGHRSVSWYQQTPGQGLQFLFEYFSETQRNKGNFPGRFSGRQFSNSRSEMNVSTLELGDSALYLCASSPSEGSYEQYFGPGTRLTVT.